A single sample is the source of the 25 T cell receptor beta chains below, sequenced in a study of shared clonotypes between healthy human individuals. Assay used: immunoSEQ multiplex PCR; TCRdb lists only in-frame clones, some missing. The repertoire holds roughly 1,500,000 clones, with approximately 98% as singletons. Sequencing was done on a sample of naive CD4+ T cells sorted from blood. As for subset: CD45RA+ positively selected. The receptor source for this set is a man aged 25 to 40 in good health.

The J gene is TRBJ2-7, the V gene TRBV18; TRBD2 aligns across 8 bases. The V gene end was trimmed by 1 base and the J gene end by 5 bases; junction bases not matched to a gene: 10. Per the germline V gene, CDR1 is KGHSH and CDR2 is LQKENI. CDR3 length equals 16 residues. CDR3 DNA: TGTGCCAGCTCACCACGGGAAAACAAACTAGCGGACGAGCAGTACTTC. It yields the protein CASSPRENKLADEQYF.

This chain connects TRBV18 to TRBJ2-5; possible D gene TRBD2, 7 bases. CDR1 is KGHSH and CDR2 is LQKENI in the germline V gene. The CDR3 length is 16 residues. V lost 3 bases and J lost 5, with 19 bases in between. CDR3 nucleotides: TGTGCCAGCTCACCTCTAGGGAGGGGGTTTTCGGAGACCCAGTACTTC. Translation: CASSPLGRGFSETQYF.

On this clone itself: This sample includes further DNA sequences coding for the same CDR3. This chain joins TRBV30 and TRBJ2-7, with a weak D call TRBD1 (6 bases). Germline V gene lookup returns CDR1 GTSNPN and CDR2 SVGIG (reference sequence). Trimming shortened V by 5 bases and J by 2 bases, and 10 bases separated the two germline ends. The CDR3 extends over 12 amino acids. CDR3 coding DNA: TGTGCCTGGCGAACAGGGACCTACGAGCAGTACTTC. It specifies CAWRTGTYEQYF.

The V call is TRBV5-5, the J call TRBJ1-2, with TRBD1 identical over 11 bases. The CDR3 has 15 residues. The V gene end was trimmed by 4 bases and the J gene end by 7 bases; junction bases not matched to a gene: 9. CDR1 is SGHKS, CDR2 YYEKEE, per germline (reference sequence). The chain's CDR3 is CASSPWTGGRSGYTF. Here the CDR3 DNA reads TGTGCCAGCAGCCCGTGGACAGGGGGCAGAAGTGGCTACACCTTC.

This chain links TRBV7-2 with TRBJ1-2, with 7 bases lining up with TRBD1. The V gene's germline CDR1 is SGHTA and CDR2 FQGNSA. The V and J ends lost 1 base and 2 bases, in that order; junction bases with no gene match: 4. This CDR3 is built from 15 residues. The CDR3, as DNA: TGTGCCAGCAGCTTAGAAATACAGGGGAACTATGGCTACACCTTC. It is translated as CASSLEIQGNYGYTF. The entire variable domain, with the rest obtained from reference TRBV7-2 and TRBJ1-2, is as follows: GAGVSQSPSNKVTEKGKDVELRCDPISGHTALYWYRQSLGQGLEFLIYFQGNSAPDKSGLPSDRFSAERTGGSVSTLTIQRTQQEDSAVYLCASSLEIQGNYGYTFGSGTRLTVV.

The chain combines TRBV18 with TRBJ2-5; no reliable D call. Germline V lookup: CDR1 KGHSH, CDR2 LQKENI. The CDR3 is 12 residues long. V dropped 4 bases and J dropped 4 bases, with 7 bases sitting between them. The CDR3 DNA sequence: TGTGCCAGCTCACGCCTCGGAGAGACCCAGTACTTC. It codes for CASSRLGETQYF.

J is TRBJ1-2 and V is TRBV5-3; D is undetermined. TRBV5-3 falls under the ORF class, with uncertain function. CDR3 length: 14 residues. With 0 bases removed from V and 6 bases from J, the gap between germline ends came to 12 bases. The chain's CDR3 is CARSLAWSEDGYTF. The CDR3, as DNA: TGTGCCAGAAGCTTGGCGTGGAGTGAGGATGGCTACACCTTC.

The chain's CDR3 is CASSLRGTSGRFVAYNEQFF. The CDR3 region has the DNA TGTGCCAGCAGCTTAAGGGGGACTAGCGGGAGGTTTGTAGCTTACAATGAGCAGTTCTTC. The rearrangement joins TRBV7-3 to TRBJ2-1, with 15 bases aligning to TRBD2. Germline V gene data show CDR1 as SGHTA and CDR2 as FQGTGA. The CDR3 runs to 20 residues. Unmatched junction bases numbered 11, after V lost 1 base and J lost 4 bases.

The genes are TRBV6-1 and TRBJ1-2; tentative D call: TRBD1 (5 bases). Trimming removed 6 bases from V and 7 bases from J, with 18 bases in between. The CDR3 contains 14 residues. CDR1 and CDR2 from the germline V gene are MNHNS and SASEGT. The CDR3: CASSPRGGGLGYTF. As DNA, the CDR3 is TGTGCCAGCAGCCCGAGAGGCGGGGGACTTGGCTACACCTTC.

This clone was detected only once. V is TRBV29-1 and J is TRBJ1-1; D unresolved. V lost 6 bases, J lost 0 bases, and 11 bases lay in between. This CDR3 is built from 13 residues. The germline CDR1 and CDR2 sequences are SQVTM and ANQGSEA. This CDR3 reads CSVSQGLNTEAFF. The CDR3 DNA reads TGCAGCGTCTCCCAAGGACTGAACACTGAAGCTTTCTTT.

V and J are TRBV2 and TRBJ1-5; tentative D call: TRBD1 (5 bases). The CDR3 contains 15 residues. Germline V gives CDR1 SNHLY, CDR2 FYNNEI. Between the trimmed V and J ends, which lost 2 bases and 4 bases, there was a span of 12 bases. The CDR3 loop is CASSERSGLNQPQHF. The DNA for the CDR3 is TGTGCCAGCAGTGAACGTTCAGGGCTGAATCAGCCCCAGCATTTT.

The chain is built from TRBV11-2 and TRBJ1-2; D not certain. Between the trimmed V and J ends, which lost 1 base and 8 bases, there was a span of 11 bases. The germline gives CDR1 SGHAT, CDR2 FQNNGV. The CDR3 is 13 amino acids. Written as DNA, the CDR3 is TGTGCCAGCAGCTTAGGCGGTGTCGAAGGCTACACCTTC. Amino acids: CASSLGGVEGYTF.

The chain links TRBV5-4 to TRBJ1-1, with 9 bases aligning to TRBD1. The CDR3 is 14 residues long. Germline V CDR1 and CDR2: SGHNT, YYREEE (reference sequence). The V and J ends lost 4 bases and 4 bases, in that order; junction bases with no gene match: 5. In DNA, the CDR3 is TGTGCCAGCAGCCTGGGACAGGGTACCACTGAAGCTTTCTTT. Protein: CASSLGQGTTEAFF.

The V and J genes are TRBV6-5 and TRBJ1-5, with unresolved D. V gave up 0 bases and J gave up 6 bases, with 12 bases separating them. The length of the CDR3 is 15 residues. From germline, CDR1 is MNHEY and CDR2 SVGAGI. CDR3: CASSYSRIPGQPQHF. The CDR3 coding sequence is TGTGCCAGCAGTTACTCGAGGATTCCCGGTCAGCCCCAGCATTTT.

The chain combines TRBV11-3 with TRBJ2-2, with D maybe TRBD1 (6 bases). V shed 5 bases and J shed 6 bases, with 10 bases lying between them. Looked up from germline, CDR1 is SGHNT and CDR2 is YENEEA. The CDR3 runs to 13 residues. CDR3 loop: CASSAGVPGELFF. CDR3 coding DNA: TGTGCCAGCAGCGCAGGGGTTCCCGGGGAGCTGTTTTTT. The entire variable domain, with the rest obtained from reference TRBV11-3 and TRBJ2-2, is as follows: EAGVVQSPRYKIIEKKQPVAFWCNPISGHNTLYWYLQNLGQGPELLIRYENEEAVDDSQLPKDRFSAERLKGVDSTLKIQPAELGDSAVYLCASSAGVPGELFFGEGSRLTVL.

The V and J genes are TRBV5-4 and TRBJ2-5; a weak D match, TRBD1 (7 bases). Germline values: CDR1 SGHNT, CDR2 YYREEE (reference sequence). The CDR3 is 16 amino acids. V was clipped by 4 bases and J by 1 base, with 17 bases between them. For the CDR3, the DNA is TGTGCCAGCAGCCAAGGGGGCAGGGGACTCCAAGAGACCCAGTACTTC. Its translation is CASSQGGRGLQETQYF.

This clone was observed once. The chain recombines TRBV7-9 with TRBJ2-5, with D possibly TRBD1 on 5 matching bases. The CDR3 totals 13 residues. The V end was cut by 1 base, the J end by 5 bases, with 8 bases between. Germline V gene sequence: CDR1 SEHNR, CDR2 FQNEAQ (reference sequence). CDR3 DNA: TGTGCCAGCAGCTTAGGGTCAGGGGAGACCCAGTACTTC. Its protein is CASSLGSGETQYF. The full variable domain, rest sourced from reference TRBV7-9 and TRBJ2-5, is DTGVSQNPRHKITKRGQNVTFRCDPISEHNRLYWYRQTLGQGPEFLTYFQNEAQLEKSRLLSDRFSAERPKGSFSTLEIQRTEQGDSAMYLCASSLGSGETQYFGPGTRLLVL.

The chain combines TRBV11-2 with TRBJ2-7; a possible D gene is TRBD2 (5 bases). CDR1 and CDR2 (germline): SGHAT, FQNNGV. The V gene lost 4 bases and the J gene lost 0 bases, with 13 bases spanning the gap. The length of the CDR3 is 15 residues. CDR3 in amino acids: CASSSLGRVSYEQYF. In nucleotides, the CDR3 is TGTGCCAGCAGCTCCCTGGGGAGAGTCTCCTACGAGCAGTACTTC.

The count of this clone is one. The V and J genes are TRBV7-2 and TRBJ2-3; a possible D gene is TRBD1 (6 bases). The CDR3 extends over 17 amino acids. V dropped 4 bases and J dropped 0 bases, with 17 bases sitting between them. Germline values: CDR1 SGHTA, CDR2 FQGNSA. CDR3 sequence (DNA): TGTGCCAGCAGCTGGCCCGATCGGGGACAAAGCACAGATACGCAGTATTTT. Amino acids: CASSWPDRGQSTDTQYF.

The rearrangement uses TRBV28 and TRBJ2-7; 9 bases fit TRBD2. The germline V gene has CDR1 MDHEN and CDR2 SYDVKM. The length of the CDR3 is 16 residues. V lost 5 bases, J lost 2 bases, and 10 bases stayed unmatched. CDR3 nucleotides: TGTGCCAGCAGTCCCCCAATTAGCGGGAGACCCTACGAGCAGTACTTC. Encoded protein: CASSPPISGRPYEQYF.

The gene calls are TRBV10-3 and TRBJ2-7, with TRBD2 matching over 7 bases. The CDR3 is 13 residues long. Germline values: CDR1 ENHRY, CDR2 SYGVKD. With V trimmed by 4 bases and J by 5 bases, 5 bases remained unmatched. CDR3 sequence (DNA): TGTGCCATCAGTGCGAGACTAGCCGACGAGCAGTACTTC. Its protein product is CAISARLADEQYF.

The chain links TRBV7-9 to TRBJ2-1; unclear D gene. This CDR3 region has 15 residues. The V gene lost 1 base and the J gene lost 7 bases, with 14 bases spanning the gap. Germline V gene data show CDR1 as SEHNR and CDR2 as FQNEAQ (reference sequence). This CDR3 is CASSLEGFTSNEQFF. The CDR3 DNA sequence: TGTGCCAGCAGCTTAGAAGGGTTTACTTCAAATGAGCAGTTCTTC.

CDR3 in amino acids: CASSDPNAKYSNQPQHF. The CDR3, as DNA: TGTGCCAGCAGTGATCCAAACGCTAAGTATAGCAATCAGCCCCAGCATTTT. V gene TRBV2 combines with J gene TRBJ1-5; no clear D gene. CDR1 and CDR2 (germline): SNHLY, FYNNEI. CDR3 size: 17 residues. The germline V and J ends were trimmed by 3 bases and 0 bases, with 15 bases remaining between them.

The CDR3 nucleotides are TGTGCCAGCAGCTTGGGGACAGGGGCATCTACGGAGCAGTACTTC. This sequence encodes CASSLGTGASTEQYF. The rearrangement uses TRBV5-6 and TRBJ2-7; the match to TRBD1 covers 9 bases. Trimming cost V 0 bases and J 7 bases; bases outside gene matches: 8. CDR1 SGHDT and CDR2 YYEEEE come from the germline V gene. The CDR3 totals 15 residues.

The V call is TRBV5-1, the J call TRBJ2-3; 9 bases fit TRBD2. Losses at the gene ends were 1 base for V and 0 bases for J; bases not matched to a gene: 9. The CDR3 has 18 amino acids. CDR1 and CDR2 from the germline V gene are SGHRS and YFSETQ. CDR3 in DNA: TGCGCCAGCAGCTTGATAGCGGGAGTCCCGACTAGCACAGATACGCAGTATTTT. Translation gives CASSLIAGVPTSTDTQYF.